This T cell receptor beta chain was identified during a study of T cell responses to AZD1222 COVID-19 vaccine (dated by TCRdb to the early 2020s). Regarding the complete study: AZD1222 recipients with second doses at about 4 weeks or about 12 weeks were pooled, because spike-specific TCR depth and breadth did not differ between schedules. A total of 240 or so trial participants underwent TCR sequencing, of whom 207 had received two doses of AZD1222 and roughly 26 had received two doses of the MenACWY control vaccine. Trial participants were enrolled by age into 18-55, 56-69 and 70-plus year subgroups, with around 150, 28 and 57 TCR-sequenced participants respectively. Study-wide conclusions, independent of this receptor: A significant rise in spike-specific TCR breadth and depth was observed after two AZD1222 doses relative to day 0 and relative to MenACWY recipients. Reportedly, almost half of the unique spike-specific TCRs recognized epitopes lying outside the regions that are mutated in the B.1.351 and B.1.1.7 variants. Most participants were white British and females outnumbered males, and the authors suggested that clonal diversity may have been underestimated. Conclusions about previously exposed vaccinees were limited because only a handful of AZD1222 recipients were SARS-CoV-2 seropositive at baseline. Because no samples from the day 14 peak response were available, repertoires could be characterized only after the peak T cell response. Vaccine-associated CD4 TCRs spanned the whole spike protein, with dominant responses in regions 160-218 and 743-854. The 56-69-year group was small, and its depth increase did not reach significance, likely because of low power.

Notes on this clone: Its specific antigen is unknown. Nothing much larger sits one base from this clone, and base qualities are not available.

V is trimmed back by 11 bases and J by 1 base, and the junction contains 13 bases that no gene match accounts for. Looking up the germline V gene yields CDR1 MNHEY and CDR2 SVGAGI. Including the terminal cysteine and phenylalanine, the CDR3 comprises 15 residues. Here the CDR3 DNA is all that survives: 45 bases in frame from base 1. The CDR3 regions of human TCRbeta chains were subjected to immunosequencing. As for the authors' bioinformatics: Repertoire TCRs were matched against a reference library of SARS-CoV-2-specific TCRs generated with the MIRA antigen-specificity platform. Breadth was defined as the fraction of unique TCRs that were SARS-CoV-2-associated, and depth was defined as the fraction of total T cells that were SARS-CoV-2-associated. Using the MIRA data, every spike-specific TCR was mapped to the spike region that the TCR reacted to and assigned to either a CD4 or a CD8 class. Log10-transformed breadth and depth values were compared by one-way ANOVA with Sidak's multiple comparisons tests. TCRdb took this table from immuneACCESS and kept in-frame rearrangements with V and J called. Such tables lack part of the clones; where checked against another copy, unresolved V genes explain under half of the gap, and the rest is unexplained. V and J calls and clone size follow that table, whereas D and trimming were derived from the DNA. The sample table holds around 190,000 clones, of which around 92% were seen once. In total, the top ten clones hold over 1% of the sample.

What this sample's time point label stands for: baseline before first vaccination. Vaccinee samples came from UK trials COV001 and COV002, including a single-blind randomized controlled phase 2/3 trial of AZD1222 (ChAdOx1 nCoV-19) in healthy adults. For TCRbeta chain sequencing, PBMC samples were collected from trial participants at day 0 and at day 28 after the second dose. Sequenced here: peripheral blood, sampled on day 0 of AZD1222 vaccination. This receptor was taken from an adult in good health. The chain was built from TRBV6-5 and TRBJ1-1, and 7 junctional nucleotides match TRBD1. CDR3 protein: CAARPGTVRNTEAFF. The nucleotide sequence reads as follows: TGTGCCGCTCGACCAGGGACAGTTAGGAACACTGAAGCTTTCTTT.